This T cell receptor beta chain appears in the sequencing data of a study of OX40 agonist ivuxolimab in advanced cancers. The overall study: The drug used for patients, ivuxolimab, was an agonistic anti-OX40 (CD134) antibody. Hepatocellular carcinoma, melanoma, renal cell or head and neck cancer was diagnosed in the dose-escalation patients.

With V trimmed by 4 bases and J by 2 bases, 10 bases remained unmatched. The germline CDR1 and CDR2 sequences are SGHNT and YYREEE (reference sequence). The CDR3 spans 16 residues. Only in-frame clones appear in the TCRdb table, and some are missing; sequencing was by immunoSEQ multiplex PCR. The sample yields some 74,000 clones, roughly 85% seen once. Study-level findings and limits: Patients who responded partially at 0.1-3.0 mg/kg showed clonal expansion ranking among the lowest.

People who had autoimmune disease history or systemic immunosuppression were excluded. Worth noting for this clone: Its cognate antigen is unknown.

J is TRBJ2-5 and V is TRBV5-4; the match to TRBD2 covers 8 bases. The source was CD4+ or CD8+ T cells sorted from blood, collected in a trial of the OX40 agonist ivuxolimab. The receptor was isolated from an adult with an advanced solid tumor such as melanoma, head and neck, liver or kidney cancer. The DNA of the CDR3 is TGTGCCAGCAGCCGCACGCGGGGGGAGGGGCAAGAGACCCAGTACTTC. This translates into CASSRTRGEGQETQYF.